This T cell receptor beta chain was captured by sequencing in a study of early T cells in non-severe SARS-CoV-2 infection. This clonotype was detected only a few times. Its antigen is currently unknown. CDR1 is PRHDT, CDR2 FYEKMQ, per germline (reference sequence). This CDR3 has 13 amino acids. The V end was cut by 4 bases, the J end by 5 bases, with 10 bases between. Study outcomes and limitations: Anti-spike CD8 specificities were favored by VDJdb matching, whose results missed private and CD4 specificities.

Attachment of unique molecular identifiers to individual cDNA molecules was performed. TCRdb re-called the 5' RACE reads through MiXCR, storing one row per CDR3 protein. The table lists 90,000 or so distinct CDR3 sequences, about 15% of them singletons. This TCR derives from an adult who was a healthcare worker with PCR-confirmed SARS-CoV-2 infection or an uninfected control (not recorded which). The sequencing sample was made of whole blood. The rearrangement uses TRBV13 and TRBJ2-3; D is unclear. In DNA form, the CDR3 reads TGTGCCAGCAGCTCGAAGAAGGGAGATACGCAGTATTTT. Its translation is CASSSKKGDTQYF.